This T cell receptor beta chain is drawn from a study of T cells after posttransplantation cyclophosphamide. Study-wide points: Tissue-infiltrating T cells from skin or gut overlapped little with blood T cells.

The related graft donor's blood sample was taken on the day of bone marrow donation. A remark on this clone: Antigen unknown.

Clones were read by immunoSEQ multiplex PCR, and TCRdb kept only the in-frame ones, dropping some. The sample has approximately 56,000 clones, around 94% seen once. Trimming removed 4 bases from V and 4 bases from J, with 6 bases in between. CDR1 and CDR2 from the germline V gene are SGHRS and YFSETQ. The CDR3 covers 13 residues. Sequencing was performed on PBMCs. V usage is TRBV5-1 and J usage is TRBJ2-6, with D unresolved. This clonotype was obtained from a woman aged 25-40 years in good health and a related stem cell transplant donor. The CDR3 reads CASSLPGANVLTF. DNA for the CDR3: TGCGCCAGCAGCCTACCGGGGGCCAACGTCCTGACTTTC. The complete variable domain, with remaining parts taken from reference TRBV5-1 and TRBJ2-6, reads KAGVTQTPRYLIKTRGQQVTLSCSPISGHRSVSWYQQTPGQGLQFLFEYFSETQRNKGNFPGRFSGRQFSNSRSEMNVSTLELGDSALYLCASSLPGANVLTFGAGSRLTVL.